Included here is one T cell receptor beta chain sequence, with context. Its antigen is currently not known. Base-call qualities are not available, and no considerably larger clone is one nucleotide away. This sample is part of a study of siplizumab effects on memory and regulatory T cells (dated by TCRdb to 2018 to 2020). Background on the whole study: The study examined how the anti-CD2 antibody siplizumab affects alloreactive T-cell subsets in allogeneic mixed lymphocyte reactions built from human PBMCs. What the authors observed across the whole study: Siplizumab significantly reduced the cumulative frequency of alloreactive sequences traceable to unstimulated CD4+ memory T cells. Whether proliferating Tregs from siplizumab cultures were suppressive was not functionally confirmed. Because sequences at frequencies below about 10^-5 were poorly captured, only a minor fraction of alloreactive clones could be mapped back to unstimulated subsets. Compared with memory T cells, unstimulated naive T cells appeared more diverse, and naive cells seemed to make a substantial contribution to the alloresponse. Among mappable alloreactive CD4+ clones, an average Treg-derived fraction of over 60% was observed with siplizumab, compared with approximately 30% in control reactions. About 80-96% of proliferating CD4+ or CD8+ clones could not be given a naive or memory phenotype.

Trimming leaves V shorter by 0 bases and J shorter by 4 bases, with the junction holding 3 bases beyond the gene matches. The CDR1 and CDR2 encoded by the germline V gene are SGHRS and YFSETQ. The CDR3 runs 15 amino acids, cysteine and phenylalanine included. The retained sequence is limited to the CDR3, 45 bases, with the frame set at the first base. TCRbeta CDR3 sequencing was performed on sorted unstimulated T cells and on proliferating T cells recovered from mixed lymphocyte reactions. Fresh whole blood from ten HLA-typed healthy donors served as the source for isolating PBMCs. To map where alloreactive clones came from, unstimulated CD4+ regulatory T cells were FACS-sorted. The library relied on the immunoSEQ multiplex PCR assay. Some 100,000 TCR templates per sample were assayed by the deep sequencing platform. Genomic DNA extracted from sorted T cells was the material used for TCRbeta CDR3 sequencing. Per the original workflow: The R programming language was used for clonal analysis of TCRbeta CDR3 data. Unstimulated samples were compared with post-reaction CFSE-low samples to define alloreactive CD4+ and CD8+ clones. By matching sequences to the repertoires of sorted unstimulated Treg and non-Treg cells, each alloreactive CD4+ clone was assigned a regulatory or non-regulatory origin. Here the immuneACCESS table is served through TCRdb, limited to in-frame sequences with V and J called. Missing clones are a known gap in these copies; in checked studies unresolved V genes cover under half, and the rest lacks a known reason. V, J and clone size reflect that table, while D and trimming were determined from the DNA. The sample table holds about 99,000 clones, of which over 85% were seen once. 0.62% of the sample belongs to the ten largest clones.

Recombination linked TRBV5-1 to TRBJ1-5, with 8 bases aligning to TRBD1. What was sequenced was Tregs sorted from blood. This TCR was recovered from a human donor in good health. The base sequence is TGCGCCAGCAGCTTGGGGACAGGGAAAAATCAGCCCCAGCATTTT. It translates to CASSLGTGKNQPQHF.